This TCR beta chain was identified in a study of read filtering for tumor transcriptome and immune sequencing. Study background: The cohort had 17 to 20 men and approximately 13 women aged roughly 40 to 80, mean about 70 years.

The library was built from around 400 ng RNA with molecular barcoded adaptors for alpha/delta and beta/gamma chains. MiXCR was run by TCRdb on the reads, yielding one entry per CDR3 protein. Altogether 94,000 or so distinct CDR3 sequences are present, around 12% being singletons, with the ten largest covering just under 15%. This clonotype occurred a few times. This may come from a read error, since a much larger clone is one base off. Sequencing was carried out using a population of CD138-negative cells sorted from bone marrow. The sequence was collected from a donor at least 40 years old with multiple myeloma.

Here the CDR3 DNA reads TGTGCCAGCAGTACCGACAGAGACAAAGAGCAGTTCTTC. Protein: CASSTDRDKEQFF. The chain couples TRBV2 to TRBJ2-1; TRBD1 might be the D (5 bases). The CDR3 extends over 13 amino acids. CDR1 is SNHLY, CDR2 FYNNEI, per germline.